Presented here are 7 T cell receptor beta chains from one specimen sequenced in a study of T cell repertoires in cytomegalovirus infection. No cognate antigen is known for these TCRs. TCRdb reprocessed the reads via MiXCR and lists one record per CDR3 protein. The sample has nearly 70,000 distinct CDR3 sequences; 20% to 25% are singletons. The material sequenced was PBMCs, sequenced either directly or after in vitro stimulation (not recorded which). Receptor source: a human donor in good health (CMV status not recorded). Some clones in this sample may be carry-over from other donors' samples.

V gene TRBV5-1 combines with J gene TRBJ1-2; 8 nucleotides match TRBD1. V shed 4 bases and J 1 base; nucleotides not matched to a gene: 9. CDR3 size: 16 residues. Germline V gives CDR1 SGHRS, CDR2 YFSETQ. The CDR3 bases are TGCGCCAGCAGCAGGACAGGGAGCAGTCTTAACTATGGCTACACCTTC. Translated, it gives CASSRTGSSLNYGYTF.

This clonotype was observed many times. This chain joins TRBV7-2 and TRBJ1-2, with D possibly matching TRBD1 (6 bases). The CDR3 consists of 14 residues. The germline CDR1 and CDR2 sequences are SGHTA and FQGNSA. V was cut by 5 bases and J by 1 base, with 11 bases left in between. In DNA form, the CDR3 reads TGTGCCAGCAGCACCAGGGGTCTTAACTATGGCTACACCTTC. Amino acid sequence: CASSTRGLNYGYTF.

This clonotype was counted between two and nine times. This chain joins TRBV29-1 and TRBJ2-7, with D perhaps TRBD1 or TRBD2 (7 bases each). The CDR3 has 15 amino acids. V lost 3 bases, J lost 4 bases, and 19 bases lay in between. Germline V gives CDR1 SQVTM, CDR2 ANQGSEA. The chain's CDR3 is CSVEGGDSYPYEQYV. CDR3 nucleotides: TGCAGCGTTGAGGGGGGGGACAGTTACCCGTACGAGCAGTACGTC.

This clonotype was observed a few times. This chain links TRBV4-1 with TRBJ2-7, with 10 bases aligning to TRBD2. Germline V CDR1 and CDR2: MGHRA, YSYEKL. The CDR3 is 19 residues long. The V and J ends lost 0 bases and 5 bases, in that order; junction bases with no gene match: 16. The CDR3, as DNA: TGCGCCAGCAGCCAAGAAACTCCCAATCCTGGACTAGCGGTTCACGAGCAGTACTTC. Encoded protein: CASSQETPNPGLAVHEQYF.

This clonotype has just a few counts. The chain's CDR3 is CASSEAPGTEAFF. CDR3 coding DNA: TGTGCCAGCAGTGAGGCCCCGGGGACTGAAGCTTTCTTT. This chain uses TRBV2 with TRBJ1-1, with unresolved D. Per germline, CDR1 SNHLY and CDR2 FYNNEI. The V end lost 3 bases, the J end lost 5 bases, and 10 bases lay between the germline ends. This CDR3 has 13 residues.

V and J are TRBV20-1 and TRBJ2-1; TRBD2 agrees at 9 bases. Germline assignment: CDR1 DFQATT and CDR2 SNEGSKA (reference sequence). The CDR3 contains 16 residues. V shed 3 bases and J 0 bases; nucleotides not matched to a gene: 6. The CDR3 region is CSASRLAESSYNEQFF. Written as DNA, the CDR3 is TGCAGTGCTAGTAGACTAGCGGAGAGCTCCTACAATGAGCAGTTCTTC.

This sequence joins TRBV6-2 or TRBV6-3 and TRBJ2-1; the D gene is possibly TRBD2 (6 bases). There are 12 residues in the CDR3. Trimming removed 6 bases at V and 6 bases at J, with 9 bases between. The germline V gene has CDR1 MNHEY and CDR2 SVGEGT. The CDR3 spells CASREGRNEQFF. Written as DNA, the CDR3 is TGTGCCAGCAGGGAGGGCCGCAATGAGCAGTTCTTC.